These T cell receptor beta chains were read from a single sample in a study of read filtering for tumor transcriptome and immune sequencing. TCRdb itself ran the reads through MiXCR, one entry per CDR3 protein. The table records about 61,000 distinct CDR3 sequences, roughly 18% of them present only once. The sequencing input was a population of CD138-negative cells sorted from bone marrow. These receptors all come from a donor aged 40 or over with multiple myeloma. Each CDR3 is given with its conserved first and last residue. Each record gives: clone size, V gene, D gene, J gene, CDR3 protein, CDR3 DNA. A D gene is named only where the DNA matches it firmly. Size is stated for part of the rows, as once, few or many counts, or as a class when the clone is expanded.

many	TRBV24-1	TRBD2	TRBJ2-1	CATSDHPSGSHLAPLYNEQFF	TGTGCCACCAGTGATCACCCTAGCGGGAGCCACCTTGCACCTCTCTACAATGAGCAGTTCTTC
many	TRBV3-1	TRBD2	TRBJ2-1	CASSPQLAGSEQFF	TGTGCCAGCAGCCCCCAACTAGCGGGATCTGAGCAGTTCTTC
NA	TRBV20-1	NA	TRBJ1-3	CSARDSFSGNTIYF	TGCAGTGCAAGAGACAGCTTCTCTGGAAACACCATATATTTT
many	TRBV11-2	NA	TRBJ2-2	CASSFGRGNTGELFF	TGTGCCAGCAGCTTTGGCAGGGGGAACACCGGGGAGCTGTTTTTT
few	TRBV24-1	NA	TRBJ2-2	CATSDPSGNTGELFF	TGTGCCACCAGTGACCCAAGCGGAAACACCGGGGAGCTGTTTTTT
many	TRBV7-6	NA	TRBJ2-1	CASSQLGGLYNEQFF	TGTGCCAGCAGCCAATTGGGGGGCCTTTACAATGAGCAGTTCTTC
many	TRBV18	NA	TRBJ2-1	CASSPHKADEQFF	TGTGCCAGCTCACCACACAAAGCCGATGAGCAGTTCTTC
many	TRBV12-3/TRBV12-4	TRBD1	TRBJ2-5	CASSLSGTGGAETQYF	TGTGCCAGCAGCCTTTCCGGGACAGGGGGCGCGGAGACCCAGTACTTC
many	TRBV20-1	NA	TRBJ2-1	CSARESSYNEQFF	TGCAGTGCTAGAGAGAGCTCCTACAATGAGCAGTTCTTC
few	TRBV5-1	NA	TRBJ1-1	CASSPAGNMNTEAFF	TGCGCCAGCAGCCCAGCAGGAAACATGAACACTGAAGCTTTCTTT
NA	TRBV28	NA	TRBJ1-2	CATERFYGYTF	TGTGCAACCGAGAGGTTCTATGGCTACACCTTC
few	TRBV19	NA	TRBJ1-2	CASSREGPHYGYTF	TGTGCCAGTAGTAGAGAGGGACCACACTATGGCTACACCTTC